This TCR beta chain was captured in a study of blood T cells in healthy people across ages. General study results and limits: In these data, TCR beta diversity tracked strongly with naive T cell percentage.

Primed by a sample-barcoded 5' primer and a J-beta primer mix, a second PCR proceeded for about 7 to 11 cycles. A 12-random-nucleotide template-switch adaptor tagged each cDNA molecule. One entry per CDR3 protein, called by TCRdb with MiXCR from the 5' RACE reads. The table includes 650,000 to 800,000 distinct CDR3 sequences, roughly 44% detected once. With respect to this clonotype: The antigen remains undetermined.

Per sample, extraction of total RNA gave at least 6 micrograms in every case. The clonotype comes from a man aged 55 to 70 in good health. The sample consisted of blood.

The CDR3 DNA reads as TGCAGTGCTAGCGTGCGGGGGGGAGTCTACGAGCAGTACTTC. Translation gives CSASVRGGVYEQYF. This rearrangement joins TRBV20-1 to TRBJ2-7; 9 bases line up with TRBD2. V lost 3 bases and J lost 3; bases outside the gene matches: 6. The CDR3 has 14 amino acids. CDR1 and CDR2 from the germline V gene are DFQATT and SNEGSKA (reference sequence).